This TCR beta chain appears in the sequencing data of a study of shared clonotypes between healthy human individuals. Using immunoSEQ multiplex PCR, the repertoire was profiled, and TCRdb retains in-frame clones only, with some absent. The repertoire has more than 550,000 clones, just over 90% of them found once; the top ten carry about 24%. The germline V gene has CDR1 MNHEY and CDR2 SMNVEV (reference sequence). The CDR3 has 13 residues. Deletions cut 3 bases from V and 6 bases from J, with 9 bases between. The naive CD8 fraction comprised CD45RO-negative cells positively selected for CCR7 and excluded terminally differentiated effector memory CD45RA+ cells.

The chain carries TRBV27 and TRBJ2-1; D is unresolved. Sequenced sample: naive CD8+ T cells sorted from blood. The origin of this receptor is a young man in good health. CDR3 loop: CASSLGRANEQFF. The CDR3 nucleotides are TGTGCCAGCAGTTTGGGCCGAGCCAATGAGCAGTTCTTC.